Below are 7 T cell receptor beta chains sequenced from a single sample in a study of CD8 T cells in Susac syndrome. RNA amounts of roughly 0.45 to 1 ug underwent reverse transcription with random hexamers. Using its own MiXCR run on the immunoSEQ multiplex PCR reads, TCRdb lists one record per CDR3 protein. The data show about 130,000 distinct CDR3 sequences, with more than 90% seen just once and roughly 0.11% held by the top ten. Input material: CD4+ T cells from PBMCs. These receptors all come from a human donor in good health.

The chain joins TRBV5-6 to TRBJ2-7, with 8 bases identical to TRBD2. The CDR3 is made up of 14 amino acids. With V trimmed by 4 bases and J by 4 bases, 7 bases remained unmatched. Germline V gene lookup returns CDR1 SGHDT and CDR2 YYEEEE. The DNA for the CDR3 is TGTGCCAGCAGCCGGACCGGGGGGGGGTACGAGCAGTACTTC. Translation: CASSRTGGGYEQYF.

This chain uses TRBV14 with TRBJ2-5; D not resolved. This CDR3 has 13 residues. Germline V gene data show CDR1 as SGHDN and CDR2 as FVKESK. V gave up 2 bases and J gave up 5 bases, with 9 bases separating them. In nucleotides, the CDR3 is TGTGCCAGCAGCCAATCGATCGTGGAGACCCAGTACTTC. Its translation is CASSQSIVETQYF.

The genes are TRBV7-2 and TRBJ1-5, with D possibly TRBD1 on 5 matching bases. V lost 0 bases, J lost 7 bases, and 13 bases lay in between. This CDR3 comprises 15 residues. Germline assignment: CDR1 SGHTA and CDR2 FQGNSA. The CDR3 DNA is TGTGCCAGCAGCTTAGCGGGACGGGGCGTCCAGCCCCAGCATTTT. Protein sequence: CASSLAGRGVQPQHF. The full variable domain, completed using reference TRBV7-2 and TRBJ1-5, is GAGVSQSPSNKVTEKGKDVELRCDPISGHTALYWYRQSLGQGLEFLIYFQGNSAPDKSGLPSDRFSAERTGGSVSTLTIQRTQQEDSAVYLCASSLAGRGVQPQHFGDGTRLSIL.

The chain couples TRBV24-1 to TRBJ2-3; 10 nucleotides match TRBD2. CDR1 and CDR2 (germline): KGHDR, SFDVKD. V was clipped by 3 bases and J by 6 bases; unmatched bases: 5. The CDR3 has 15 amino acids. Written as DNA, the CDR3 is TGTGCCACCAGTGATCCTAGCGGGGGAGGGGATACGCAGTATTTT. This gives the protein CATSDPSGGGDTQYF.

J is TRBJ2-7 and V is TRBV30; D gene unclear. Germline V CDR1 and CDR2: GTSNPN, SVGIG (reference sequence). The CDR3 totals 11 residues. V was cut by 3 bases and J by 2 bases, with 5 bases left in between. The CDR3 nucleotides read TGTGCCTGGAGCACCGCCTACGAGCAGTACTTC. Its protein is CAWSTAYEQYF.

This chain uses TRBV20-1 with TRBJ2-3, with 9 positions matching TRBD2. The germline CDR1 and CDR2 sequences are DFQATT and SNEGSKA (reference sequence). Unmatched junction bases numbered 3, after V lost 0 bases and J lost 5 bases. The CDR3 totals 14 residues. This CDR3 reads CSARDLAGQDTQYF. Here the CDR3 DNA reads TGCAGTGCTAGAGATCTAGCGGGACAAGATACGCAGTATTTT.

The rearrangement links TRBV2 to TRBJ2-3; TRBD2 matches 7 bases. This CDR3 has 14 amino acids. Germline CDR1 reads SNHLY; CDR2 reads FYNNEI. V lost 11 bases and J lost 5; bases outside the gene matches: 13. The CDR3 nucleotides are TGTGCCCAGGCCCCCGGCGGGAGTGTAGATACGCAGTATTTT. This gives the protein CAQAPGGSVDTQYF.